This TCR beta chain was retrieved from a study of T cells after yellow fever vaccination. General study points: Booster sampling recovered most clones from primary vaccination (less than 97% CD4, around 88% CD8). Repertoires obtained by FACS sorting could include abundant clonotypes that entered as contaminants from the bulk population. Of the clonotypes, a small share occurred in both CD4 and CD8 compartments.

It was through 5'RACE template switching that TCR cDNA was made, with a universal primer site and UMIs added. TCRdb analysed the 5' RACE reads with MiXCR anew, one entry per CDR3 protein. Here the sample spans some 350,000 distinct CDR3 sequences, under 7.5% being singletons. The V end lost 3 bases, the J end lost 1 base, and 13 bases lay between the germline ends. This CDR3 comprises 16 residues. Germline CDR1 is SGHTA and CDR2 is FQGNSA. This clonotype was detected only once. Its antigen remains unknown. The V gene is TRBV7-2, the J gene TRBJ2-4; D may correspond to TRBD1 or TRBD2 (5 bases each). This receptor was obtained from a man aged 30 to 39 who received the YFV17D yellow fever vaccine. Specimen: PBMCs, collected 5 days after the yellow fever booster vaccination. The CDR3 DNA reads as TGTGCCAGCAGCTTCCTCAGGGACGGGGCCAAAAACATTCAGTACTTC. It is translated as CASSFLRDGAKNIQYF.